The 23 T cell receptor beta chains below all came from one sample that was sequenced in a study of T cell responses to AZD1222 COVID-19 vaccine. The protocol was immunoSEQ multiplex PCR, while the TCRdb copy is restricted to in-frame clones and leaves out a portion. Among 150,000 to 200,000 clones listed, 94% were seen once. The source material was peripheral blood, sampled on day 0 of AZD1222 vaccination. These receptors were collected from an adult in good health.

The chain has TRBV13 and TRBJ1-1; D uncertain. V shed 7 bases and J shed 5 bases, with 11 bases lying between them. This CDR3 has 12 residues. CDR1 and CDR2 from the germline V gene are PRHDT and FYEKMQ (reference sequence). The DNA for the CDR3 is TGTGCCAGCACTCGGGAAAGGACTGAAGCTTTCTTT. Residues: CASTRERTEAFF.

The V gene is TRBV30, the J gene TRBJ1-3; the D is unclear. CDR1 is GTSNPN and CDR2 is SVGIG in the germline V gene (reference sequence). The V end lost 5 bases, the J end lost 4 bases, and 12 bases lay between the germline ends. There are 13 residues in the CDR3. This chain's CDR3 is CAWCLGTGNTIYF. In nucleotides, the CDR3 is TGTGCCTGGTGTCTGGGAACAGGAAACACCATATATTTT.

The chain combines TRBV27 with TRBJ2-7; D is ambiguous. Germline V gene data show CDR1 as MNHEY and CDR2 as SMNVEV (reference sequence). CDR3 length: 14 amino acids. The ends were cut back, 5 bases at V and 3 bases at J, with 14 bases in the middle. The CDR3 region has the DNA TGTGCCAGCAGTCCGCGTATACCATTCTACGAGCAGTACTTC. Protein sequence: CASSPRIPFYEQYF.

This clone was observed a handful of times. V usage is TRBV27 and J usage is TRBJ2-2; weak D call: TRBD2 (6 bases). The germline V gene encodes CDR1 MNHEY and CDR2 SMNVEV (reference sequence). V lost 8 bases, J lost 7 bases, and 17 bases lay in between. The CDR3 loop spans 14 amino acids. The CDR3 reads CASQMTGDVGELFF. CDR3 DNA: TGTGCCAGCCAGATGACGGGAGATGTCGGGGAGCTGTTTTTT.

CDR3 sequence reads: CASSMRGRRTEAFF. CDR3 sequence (DNA): TGTGCCAGTAGTATGAGGGGGCGCCGGACTGAAGCTTTCTTT. The chain joins TRBV19 to TRBJ1-1; 7 bases map to TRBD1. Trimming cost V 3 bases and J 5 bases; bases outside gene matches: 6. Germline loops: CDR1 LNHDA, CDR2 SQIVND (reference sequence). This CDR3 is built from 14 residues. The full variable domain, with the rest looked up from reference TRBV19 and TRBJ1-1, is DGGITQSPKYLFRKEGQNVTLSCEQNLNHDAMYWYRQDPGQGLRLIYYSQIVNDFQKGDIAEGYSVSREKKESFPLTVTSAQKNPTAFYLCASSMRGRRTEAFFGQGTRLTVV.

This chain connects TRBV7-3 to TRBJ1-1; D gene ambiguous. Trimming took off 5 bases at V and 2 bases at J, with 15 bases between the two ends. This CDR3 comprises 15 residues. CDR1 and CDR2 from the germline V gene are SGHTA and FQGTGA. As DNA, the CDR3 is TGTGCCAGCAGCCCCGCGGGAGGGATTAACACTGAAGCTTTCTTT. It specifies CASSPAGGINTEAFF.

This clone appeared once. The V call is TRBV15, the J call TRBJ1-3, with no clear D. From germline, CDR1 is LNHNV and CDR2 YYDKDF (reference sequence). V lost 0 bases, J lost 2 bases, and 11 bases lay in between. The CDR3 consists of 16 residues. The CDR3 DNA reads TGTGCCACCAGCAGAGATCCAACAGCTACTGGAAACACCATATATTTT. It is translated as CATSRDPTATGNTIYF.

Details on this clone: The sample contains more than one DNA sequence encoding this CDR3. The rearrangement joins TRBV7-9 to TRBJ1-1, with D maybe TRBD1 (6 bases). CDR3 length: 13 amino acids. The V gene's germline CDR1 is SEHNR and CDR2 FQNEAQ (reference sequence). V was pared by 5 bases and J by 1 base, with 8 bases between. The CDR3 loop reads CASSPGQNTEAFF. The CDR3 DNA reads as TGTGCCAGCAGCCCGGGACAGAACACTGAAGCTTTCTTT.

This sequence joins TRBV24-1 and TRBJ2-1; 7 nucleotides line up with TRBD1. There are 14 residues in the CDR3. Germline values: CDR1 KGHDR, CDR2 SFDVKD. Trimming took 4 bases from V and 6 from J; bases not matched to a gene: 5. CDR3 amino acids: CATSDSNRGNEQFF. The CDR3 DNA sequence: TGTGCCACCAGTGACTCTAACAGGGGCAATGAGCAGTTCTTC.

The CDR3 reads CASSPPYSGNTIYF. In DNA, the CDR3 is TGTGCCAGCAGTCCGCCATACTCTGGAAACACCATATATTTT. V is TRBV27 and J is TRBJ1-3, with D uncertain. Germline V lookup: CDR1 MNHEY, CDR2 SMNVEV (reference sequence). Trimming left V 5 bases short and J 0 bases short, with 8 bases between. There are 14 residues in the CDR3.

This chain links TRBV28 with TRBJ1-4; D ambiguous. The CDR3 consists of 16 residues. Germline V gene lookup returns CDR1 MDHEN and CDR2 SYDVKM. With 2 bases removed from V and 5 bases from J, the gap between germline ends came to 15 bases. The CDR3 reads CASSLRGLARNEKLFF. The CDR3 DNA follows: TGTGCCAGCAGTTTAAGAGGCTTAGCCAGGAATGAAAAACTGTTTTTT.

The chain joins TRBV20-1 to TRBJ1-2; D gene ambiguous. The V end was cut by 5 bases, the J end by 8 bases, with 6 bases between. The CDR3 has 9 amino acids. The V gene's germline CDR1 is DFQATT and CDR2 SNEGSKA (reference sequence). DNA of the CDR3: TGCAGTGCTGCCAGAGGCTACACCTTC. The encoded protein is CSAARGYTF.

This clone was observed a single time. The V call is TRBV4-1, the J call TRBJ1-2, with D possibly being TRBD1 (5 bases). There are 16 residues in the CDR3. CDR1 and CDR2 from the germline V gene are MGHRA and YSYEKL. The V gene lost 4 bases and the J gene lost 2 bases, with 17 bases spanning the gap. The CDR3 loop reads CASSLITGIINYGYTF. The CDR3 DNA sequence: TGCGCCAGCAGCCTAATTACAGGAATAATAAACTATGGCTACACCTTC.

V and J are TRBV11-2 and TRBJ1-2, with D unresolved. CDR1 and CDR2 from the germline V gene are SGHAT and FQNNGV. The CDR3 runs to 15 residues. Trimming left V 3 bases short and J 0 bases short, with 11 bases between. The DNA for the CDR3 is TGTGCCAGCAGCTTTGACGTTACCGCTAACTATGGCTACACCTTC. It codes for CASSFDVTANYGYTF. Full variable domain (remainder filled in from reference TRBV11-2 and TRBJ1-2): EAGVAQSPRYKIIEKRQSVAFWCNPISGHATLYWYQQILGQGPKLLIQFQNNGVVDDSQLPKDRFSAERLKGVDSTLKIQPAKLEDSAVYLCASSFDVTANYGYTFGSGTRLTVV.

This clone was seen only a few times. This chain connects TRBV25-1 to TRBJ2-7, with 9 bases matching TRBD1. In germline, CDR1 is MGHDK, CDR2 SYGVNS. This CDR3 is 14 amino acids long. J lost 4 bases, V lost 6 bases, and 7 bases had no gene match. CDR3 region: CASSRGQGPYEQYF. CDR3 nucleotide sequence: TGTGCCAGCAGCCGGGGACAGGGACCATACGAGCAGTACTTC.

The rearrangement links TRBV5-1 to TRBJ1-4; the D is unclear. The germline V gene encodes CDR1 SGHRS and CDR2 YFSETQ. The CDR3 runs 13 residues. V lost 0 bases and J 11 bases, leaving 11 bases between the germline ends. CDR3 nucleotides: TGCGCCAGCAGCTTGGGCGGCAGGAGTAAACTGTTTTTT. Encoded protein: CASSLGGRSKLFF.

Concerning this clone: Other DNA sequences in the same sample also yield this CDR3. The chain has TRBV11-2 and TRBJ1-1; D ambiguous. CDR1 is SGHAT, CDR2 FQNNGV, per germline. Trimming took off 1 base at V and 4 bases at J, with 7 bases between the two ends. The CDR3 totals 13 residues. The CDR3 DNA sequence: TGTGCCAGCAGCTTAGGCCGAGGCACTGAAGCTTTCTTT. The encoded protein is CASSLGRGTEAFF.

CDR3 DNA: TGTGCCAGCAGGACTACTTACACCGGGGAGCTGTTTTTT. Amino acid sequence: CASRTTYTGELFF. The chain combines TRBV12-3 or TRBV12-4 with TRBJ2-2, with D possibly being TRBD2 (5 bases). This CDR3 contains 13 residues. V dropped 6 bases and J dropped 3 bases, with 8 bases sitting between them.

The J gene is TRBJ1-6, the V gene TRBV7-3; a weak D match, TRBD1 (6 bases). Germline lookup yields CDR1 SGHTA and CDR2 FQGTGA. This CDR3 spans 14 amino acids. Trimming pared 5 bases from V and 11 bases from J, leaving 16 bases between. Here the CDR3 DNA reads TGTGCCAGCAGCGACGGCGGGGGCAGGGCACCCCTCCACTTT. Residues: CASSDGGGRAPLHF.

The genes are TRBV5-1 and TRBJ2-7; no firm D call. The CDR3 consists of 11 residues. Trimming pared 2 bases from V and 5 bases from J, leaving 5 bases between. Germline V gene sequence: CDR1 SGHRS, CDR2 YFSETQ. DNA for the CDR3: TGCGCCAGCAGCTTTCAGAACGAGCAGTACTTC. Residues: CASSFQNEQYF.

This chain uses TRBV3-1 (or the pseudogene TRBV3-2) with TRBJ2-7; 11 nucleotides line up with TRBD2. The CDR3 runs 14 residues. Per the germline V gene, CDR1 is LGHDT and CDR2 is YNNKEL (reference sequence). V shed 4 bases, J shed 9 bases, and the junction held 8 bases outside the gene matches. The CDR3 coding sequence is TGTGCCAGCAGCCTCGGGACTAGCGGAGGGGGGCAGTACTTC. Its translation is CASSLGTSGGGQYF.

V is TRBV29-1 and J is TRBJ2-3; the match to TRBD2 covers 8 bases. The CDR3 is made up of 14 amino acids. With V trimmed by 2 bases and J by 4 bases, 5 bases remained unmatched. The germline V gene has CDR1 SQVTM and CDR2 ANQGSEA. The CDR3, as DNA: TGCAGCGTTGAACCAGCGGGAGTGGCAGATACGCAGTATTTT. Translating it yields CSVEPAGVADTQYF.

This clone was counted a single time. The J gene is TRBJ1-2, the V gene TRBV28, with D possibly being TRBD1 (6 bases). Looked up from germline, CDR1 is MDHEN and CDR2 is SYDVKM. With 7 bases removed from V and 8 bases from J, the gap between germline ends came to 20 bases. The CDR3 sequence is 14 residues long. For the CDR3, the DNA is TGTGCCAGCAATTCCCGGACAGATTGGAGCGGCTACACCTTC. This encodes CASNSRTDWSGYTF.